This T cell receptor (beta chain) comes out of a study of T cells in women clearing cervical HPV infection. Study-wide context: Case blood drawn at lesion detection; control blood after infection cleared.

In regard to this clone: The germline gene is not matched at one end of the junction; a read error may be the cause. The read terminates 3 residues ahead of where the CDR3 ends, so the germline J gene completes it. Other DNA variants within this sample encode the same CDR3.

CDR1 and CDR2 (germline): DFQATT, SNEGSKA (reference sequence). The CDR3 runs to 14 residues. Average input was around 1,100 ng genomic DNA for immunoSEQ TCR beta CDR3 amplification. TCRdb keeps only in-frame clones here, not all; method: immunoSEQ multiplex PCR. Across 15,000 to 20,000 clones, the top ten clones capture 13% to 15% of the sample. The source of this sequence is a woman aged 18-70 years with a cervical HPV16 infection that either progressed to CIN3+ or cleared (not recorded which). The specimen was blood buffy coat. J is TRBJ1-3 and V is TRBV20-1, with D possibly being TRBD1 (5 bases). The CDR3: CSARVLGEGNTIYF. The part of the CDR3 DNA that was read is TGCAGTGCTAGAGTTTTAGGCGAGGGGAACACG.